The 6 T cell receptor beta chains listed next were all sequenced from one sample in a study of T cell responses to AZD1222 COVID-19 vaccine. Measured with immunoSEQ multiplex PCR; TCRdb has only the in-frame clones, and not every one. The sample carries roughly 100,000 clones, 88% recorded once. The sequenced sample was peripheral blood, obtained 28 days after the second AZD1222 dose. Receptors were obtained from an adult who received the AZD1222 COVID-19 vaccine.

The CDR3 sequence: CASSLDEAEHYEQYF. The CDR3 region has the DNA TGTGCCAGCAGCTTAGATGAAGCGGAGCACTACGAGCAGTACTTC. The chain uses TRBV7-9 and TRBJ2-7; D is perhaps TRBD2 (5 bases). CDR1 is SEHNR and CDR2 is FQNEAQ in the germline V gene (reference sequence). This CDR3 region has 15 residues. Trimming left V 1 base short and J 3 bases short, with 13 bases between.

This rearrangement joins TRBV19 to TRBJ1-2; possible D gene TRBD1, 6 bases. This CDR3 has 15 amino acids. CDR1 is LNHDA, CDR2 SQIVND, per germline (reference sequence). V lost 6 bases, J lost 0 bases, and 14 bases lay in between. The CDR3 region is CASSWETGTNYGYTF. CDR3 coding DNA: TGTGCCAGTAGCTGGGAGACAGGTACTAACTATGGCTACACCTTC.

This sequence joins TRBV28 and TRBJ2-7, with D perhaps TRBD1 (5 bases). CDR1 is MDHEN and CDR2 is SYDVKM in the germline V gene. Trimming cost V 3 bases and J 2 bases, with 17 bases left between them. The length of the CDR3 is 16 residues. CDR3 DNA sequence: TGTGCCAGCAGTTTTTTGGCGACAGTACCCCCCTACGAGCAGTACTTC. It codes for CASSFLATVPPYEQYF.

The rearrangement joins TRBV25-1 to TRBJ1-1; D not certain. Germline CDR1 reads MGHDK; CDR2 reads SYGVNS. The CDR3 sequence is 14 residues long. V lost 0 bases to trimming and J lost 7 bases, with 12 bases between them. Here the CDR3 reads CASSEYGSRSEAFF. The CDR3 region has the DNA TGTGCCAGCAGTGAATATGGTTCGCGGAGTGAAGCTTTCTTT.

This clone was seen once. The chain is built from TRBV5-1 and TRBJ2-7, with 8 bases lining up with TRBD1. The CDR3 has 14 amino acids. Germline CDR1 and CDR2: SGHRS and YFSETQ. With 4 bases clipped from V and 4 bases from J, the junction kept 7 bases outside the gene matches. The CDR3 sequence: CASSRGQGSYEQYF. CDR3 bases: TGCGCCAGCAGCCGAGGACAGGGAAGTTACGAGCAGTACTTC.

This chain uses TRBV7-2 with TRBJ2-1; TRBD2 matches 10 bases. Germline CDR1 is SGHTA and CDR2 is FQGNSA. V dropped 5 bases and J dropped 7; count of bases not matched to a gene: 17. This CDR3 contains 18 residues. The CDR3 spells CASSQTGTSAHRGNEQFF. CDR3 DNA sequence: TGTGCCAGCAGCCAAACCGGGACTAGCGCCCACAGGGGGAATGAGCAGTTCTTC.